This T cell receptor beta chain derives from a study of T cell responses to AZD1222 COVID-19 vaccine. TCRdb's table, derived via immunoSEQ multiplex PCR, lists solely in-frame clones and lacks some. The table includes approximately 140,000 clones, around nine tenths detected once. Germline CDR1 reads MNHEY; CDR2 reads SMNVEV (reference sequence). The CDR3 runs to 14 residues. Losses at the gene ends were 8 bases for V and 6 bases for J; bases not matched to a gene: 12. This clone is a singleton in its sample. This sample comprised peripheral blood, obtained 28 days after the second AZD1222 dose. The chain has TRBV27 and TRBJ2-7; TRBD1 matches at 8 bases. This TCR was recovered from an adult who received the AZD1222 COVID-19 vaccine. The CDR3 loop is CASGLTGAGSEQYF. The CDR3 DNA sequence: TGTGCCAGCGGGTTGACAGGGGCCGGTTCCGAGCAGTACTTC.